One sample yielded the 12 T cell receptor beta chains listed below, sequenced in a study of cytotoxic CD8 clonotypes in ibrutinib-treated CLL. Profiled with immunoSEQ multiplex PCR; TCRdb holds only in-frame clones, not every one. The sample includes roughly 200,000 clones, around 72% seen only once; the top ten take around 15%. The specimen was PBMCs, collected after 24 months of ibrutinib treatment. The receptors were sampled from a human donor with chronic lymphocytic leukemia.

The chain couples TRBV18 to TRBJ1-2, with D perhaps matching TRBD1 (5 bases). CDR1 KGHSH and CDR2 LQKENI come from the germline V gene. V was cut by 5 bases and J by 4 bases, with 23 bases left in between. The CDR3 runs to 17 residues. The CDR3 region has the DNA TGTGCCAGCTCATCCTCCTCTCCCGCCGGGGCCCTCTATGGCTACACCTTC. It translates to CASSSSSPAGALYGYTF.

The chain recombines TRBV27 with TRBJ2-7; 12 bases agree with TRBD2. CDR1 is MNHEY, CDR2 SMNVEV, per germline (reference sequence). With V trimmed by 6 bases and J by 1 base, 4 bases remained unmatched. This CDR3 is 15 amino acids long. CDR3 DNA: TGTGCCAGCAGACTAGCGGGAGGCTTTTCCTACGAGCAGTACTTC. It encodes CASRLAGGFSYEQYF.

The genes are TRBV2 and TRBJ2-7; 10 nucleotides agree with TRBD2. The length of the CDR3 is 15 residues. The V and J ends lost 6 bases and 6 bases, in that order; junction bases with no gene match: 11. Germline CDR1 SNHLY, CDR2 FYNNEI. CDR3 sequence reads: CASSTTSGITSEQYF. The CDR3 bases are TGTGCCAGCAGCACAACTAGCGGGATAACGAGCGAGCAGTACTTC. The whole variable domain, filled in from reference TRBV2 and TRBJ2-7, reads EPEVTQTPSHQVTQMGQEVILRCVPISNHLYFYWYRQILGQKVEFLVSFYNNEISEKSEIFDDQFSVERPDGSNFTLKIRSTKLEDSAMYFCASSTTSGITSEQYFGPGTRLTVT.

The chain couples TRBV5-6 to TRBJ2-5; 8 positions agree with TRBD2. Trimming removed 0 bases from V and 0 bases from J; junction bases left unmatched: 4. The CDR3 contains 16 residues. The germline V gene has CDR1 SGHDT and CDR2 YYEEEE. The CDR3 protein is CASSLVTSGYQETQYF. The CDR3 DNA is TGTGCCAGCAGCTTGGTAACTAGCGGATACCAAGAGACCCAGTACTTC.

V is TRBV4-1 and J is TRBJ2-7; 9 bases fit TRBD2. Germline assignment: CDR1 MGHRA and CDR2 YSYEKL. The CDR3 contains 15 residues. V lost 0 bases, J lost 3 bases, and 3 bases stayed unmatched. As DNA, the CDR3 is TGCGCCAGCAGCCAAGACCCACTAGCGGGCTACGAGCAGTACTTC. Translating it yields CASSQDPLAGYEQYF.

The V call is TRBV25-1, the J call TRBJ2-2; D is perhaps TRBD1 (6 bases). V dropped 3 bases and J dropped 2 bases, with 16 bases sitting between them. Germline V gene data show CDR1 as MGHDK and CDR2 as SYGVNS. This CDR3 has 17 amino acids. The CDR3 bases are TGTGCCAGCAGTGATGGTATGGGACAAATAAACACCGGGGAGCTGTTTTTT. Translating it yields CASSDGMGQINTGELFF.

The gene calls are TRBV9 and TRBJ2-1, with 10 positions matching TRBD2. Germline V lookup: CDR1 SGDLS, CDR2 YYNGEE. The J segment lost 6 bases and the V segment lost 3 bases, leaving 6 bases of the junction unmatched. The CDR3 sequence is 15 residues long. CDR3 protein: CASSASGSTGNEQFF. The CDR3 DNA sequence: TGTGCCAGCAGCGCTAGCGGGAGTACGGGCAATGAGCAGTTCTTC.

This clone was found a few times. The genes are TRBV7-6 and TRBJ1-5; D unclear. This CDR3 has 13 residues. Trimming removed 5 bases from V and 0 bases from J, with 5 bases in between. Per germline, CDR1 SGHVS and CDR2 FNYEAQ. The CDR3 bases are TGTGCCAGCAGCCGCAGTAGCAATCAGCCCCAGCATTTT. Translating it yields CASSRSSNQPQHF.

The genes are TRBV5-4 and TRBJ2-7; no reliable D call. Germline values: CDR1 SGHNT, CDR2 YYREEE (reference sequence). With 1 base removed from V and 4 bases from J, the gap between germline ends came to 6 bases. There are 12 residues in the CDR3. CDR3 sequence: CASSLSEYEQYF. The CDR3 DNA reads TGTGCCAGCAGCTTGTCCGAGTACGAGCAGTACTTC.

The chain joins TRBV28 to TRBJ1-5; D remains unclear. The germline V and J ends were trimmed by 3 bases and 7 bases, with 13 bases remaining between them. The CDR3 is made up of 14 amino acids. Germline V gene lookup returns CDR1 MDHEN and CDR2 SYDVKM. Here the CDR3 reads CASSFFRGNQPQHF. The DNA for the CDR3 is TGTGCCAGCAGTTTCTTCAGAGGGAACCAGCCCCAGCATTTT.

This clone appeared once. The chain recombines TRBV4-3 with TRBJ2-7; D might be TRBD2 (6 bases). The V end lost 5 bases, the J end lost 2 bases, and 16 bases lay between the germline ends. There are 15 residues in the CDR3. The germline V gene encodes CDR1 LGHNA and CDR2 YSLEER. CDR3 DNA: TGCGCCAGCAGCAAGACCGGGACGGGGGCCTACGAGCAGTACTTC. Translated, it gives CASSKTGTGAYEQYF.

This chain joins TRBV5-6 and TRBJ2-7; no firm D call. Germline lookup yields CDR1 SGHDT and CDR2 YYEEEE. The V gene lost 1 base and the J gene lost 2 bases, with 13 bases spanning the gap. This CDR3 has 15 amino acids. The CDR3 region has the DNA TGTGCCAGCAGCTTGATACCGAATTCCCCCTACGAGCAGTACTTC. Translating gives CASSLIPNSPYEQYF.